This T cell receptor beta chain came from a study of blood T cell repertoires in COVID-19. Study context: The cDNA or gDNA used as material had been derived from T cells, B-cell-depleted T cells, or PBMCs.

Measured with immunoSEQ multiplex PCR; TCRdb has only the in-frame clones, and not every one. The data hold fewer than 150,000 clones, with approximately 87% observed a single time. The clonotype was recovered from a middle-aged woman with acute or convalescent COVID-19. Sequenced sample: peripheral blood.

The CDR3 here is CASSLRGGGTGELFF. The CDR3 nucleotides are TGTGCCAGCAGTTTAAGAGGGGGTGGAACCGGGGAGCTGTTTTTT. The chain combines TRBV28 with TRBJ2-2, with D possibly being TRBD1 (6 bases). Germline CDR1 and CDR2: MDHEN and SYDVKM. The CDR3 has 15 residues. V was pared by 2 bases and J by 5 bases, with 12 bases between.